The 20 T cell receptor beta chains presented below share a single source sample, sequenced in a study of blood T cell repertoires in COVID-19. TCRdb keeps only in-frame clones here, not all; method: immunoSEQ multiplex PCR. Here the sample spans a few hundred thousand clones, about nine tenths being singletons. Sequenced material: peripheral blood. The receptor source for this set is a woman in her twenties or thirties with active or convalescent COVID-19.

V usage is TRBV6-1 and J usage is TRBJ2-1; 7 bases agree with TRBD2. After removal of 1 base from V and 1 base from J, the junction contained 4 bases not matched to a gene. This CDR3 is built from 16 residues. Germline V CDR1 and CDR2: MNHNS, SASEGT. Here the CDR3 reads CASSEELGGSYNEQFF. In DNA form, the CDR3 reads TGTGCCAGCAGTGAAGAGTTGGGGGGGTCCTACAATGAGCAGTTCTTC.

This clone came up a few times. The CDR3 nucleotides are TGCAGCGTTGCCGTGAGCTCCTACGAGCAGTACTTC. Its translation: CSVAVSSYEQYF. The chain joins TRBV29-1 to TRBJ2-7; unclear D gene. Trimming took 4 bases from V and 0 from J, leaving 7 bases between them. The CDR3 sequence is 12 residues long. CDR1 and CDR2 from the germline V gene are SQVTM and ANQGSEA.

This chain joins TRBV4-1 and TRBJ2-7, with unresolved D. Trimming took 1 base from V and 3 from J, leaving 13 bases between them. Germline CDR1 reads MGHRA; CDR2 reads YSYEKL. This CDR3 has 15 residues. CDR3 region: CASSQAVGEFYEQYF. In nucleotides, the CDR3 is TGCGCCAGCAGCCAAGCGGTGGGCGAATTCTACGAGCAGTACTTC.

V usage is TRBV6-5 and J usage is TRBJ1-6, with 7 bases lining up with TRBD1. CDR3 length equals 13 residues. The germline V gene has CDR1 MNHEY and CDR2 SVGAGI. V was pared by 6 bases and J by 7 bases, with 3 bases of the junction left unmatched. As DNA, the CDR3 is TGTGCCAGCAGGCGACAGGGCAATTCACCCCTCCACTTT. It codes for CASRRQGNSPLHF.

This rearrangement joins TRBV5-1 to TRBJ2-3; 12 positions agree with TRBD2. V lost 4 bases and J lost 6; bases outside the gene matches: 9. CDR3 length equals 16 residues. Germline V gene data show CDR1 as SGHRS and CDR2 as YFSETQ. The CDR3 DNA sequence: TGCGCCAGCAGCACAGGGACTAGCGGGTTGGGGGATACGCAGTATTTT. Translating it yields CASSTGTSGLGDTQYF.

The chain combines TRBV7-9 with TRBJ2-1; 11 nucleotides align to TRBD2. The CDR3 length is 18 residues. The junction had 7 bases not matched to a gene; V was cut back by 1 base and J by 2 bases. From germline, CDR1 is SEHNR and CDR2 FQNEAQ (reference sequence). The CDR3 is CASSLVRLAGGTYNEQFF. DNA for the CDR3: TGTGCCAGCAGCTTAGTCAGGCTAGCGGGGGGAACCTACAATGAGCAGTTCTTC.

The V gene is TRBV6-5, the J gene TRBJ1-4; maybe TRBD1 (5 bases). This CDR3 is 13 amino acids long. Germline loops: CDR1 MNHEY, CDR2 SVGAGI. Trimming stripped 8 bases from V and 7 bases from J, with 14 bases between. In DNA, the CDR3 is TGTGCCAGCGGCGGCGGGGCAGGTGAAAAACTGTTTTTT. Its protein product is CASGGGAGEKLFF.

V and J are TRBV5-1 and TRBJ2-5; D is possibly TRBD2 (7 bases). The CDR3 runs to 15 residues. The ends were cut back, 1 base at V and 3 bases at J, with 13 bases in the middle. Germline-derived CDR1 and CDR2 are SGHRS and YFSETQ. DNA for the CDR3: TGCGCCAGCAGCTTGTCGGGGGGCGGGGAAGAGACCCAGTACTTC. It encodes CASSLSGGGEETQYF. Filled out from reference TRBV5-1 and TRBJ2-5, the complete variable domain reads KAGVTQTPRYLIKTRGQQVTLSCSPISGHRSVSWYQQTPGQGLQFLFEYFSETQRNKGNFPGRFSGRQFSNSRSEMNVSTLELGDSALYLCASSLSGGGEETQYFGPGTRLLVL.

The chain links TRBV9 to TRBJ1-4; TRBD1 matches 8 bases. The CDR3 consists of 16 residues. The junction had 14 bases not matched to a gene; V was cut back by 5 bases and J by 8 bases. Germline CDR1 SGDLS, CDR2 YYNGEE. The CDR3 loop reads CASSPGTGLMREKLFF. DNA for the CDR3: TGTGCCAGCAGTCCCGGGACAGGACTTATGAGGGAAAAACTGTTTTTT.

This clone appeared a single time. The chain couples TRBV27 to TRBJ2-7; D is ambiguous. This CDR3 is built from 12 residues. V lost 2 bases to trimming and J lost 4 bases, with 6 bases between them. Germline values: CDR1 MNHEY, CDR2 SMNVEV (reference sequence). Here the CDR3 reads CASSLDGYEQYF. The CDR3 DNA follows: TGTGCCAGCAGTTTAGACGGGTACGAGCAGTACTTC.

This chain joins TRBV7-8 and TRBJ2-1; TRBD2 is a possible D gene (5 bases). The CDR3 sequence is 12 residues long. The V and J ends lost 1 base and 13 bases respectively, with 11 bases between them. CDR1 is SGHVS and CDR2 is FQNEAQ in the germline V gene. The CDR3 DNA reads TGTGCCAGCAGCTTAGAATGGGAGACTCAGTTCTTC. Translation gives CASSLEWETQFF.

This clone was seen only a few times. This chain connects TRBV5-5 to TRBJ1-5, with 7 bases fitting TRBD1. Trimming at V came to 4 bases and at J to 5 bases, leaving 6 bases not matched to a gene. The CDR3 loop spans 14 amino acids. Germline assignment: CDR1 SGHKS and CDR2 YYEKEE (reference sequence). Written as DNA, the CDR3 is TGTGCCAGCAGCGCTGCACAGGGGCATCAGCCCCAGCATTTT. This encodes CASSAAQGHQPQHF.

This sequence joins TRBV7-2 and TRBJ2-3; 14 bases line up with TRBD2. The germline V gene has CDR1 SGHTA and CDR2 FQGNSA. With V trimmed by 5 bases and J by 7 bases, 8 bases remained unmatched. This CDR3 comprises 16 residues. CDR3 residues: CASSTWTSGGRNTQYF. CDR3 DNA sequence: TGTGCCAGCAGCACCTGGACTAGCGGGGGGCGGAATACGCAGTATTTT.

The gene calls are TRBV11-2 and TRBJ1-2; 8 bases are a match to TRBD1. Germline CDR1 is SGHAT and CDR2 is FQNNGV. With 5 bases clipped from V and 5 bases from J, the junction kept 7 bases outside the gene matches. The CDR3 is made up of 14 amino acids. CDR3 residues: CASSRTGQSYGYTF. The CDR3 coding sequence is TGTGCCAGCAGCAGGACAGGGCAGTCATATGGCTACACCTTC.

Only one count was recorded for this clone. The chain joins TRBV30 to TRBJ1-6, with D possibly matching TRBD1 (6 bases). Deletions cut 4 bases from V and 3 bases from J, with 13 bases between. Germline V gene lookup returns CDR1 GTSNPN and CDR2 SVGIG (reference sequence). The CDR3 sequence is 15 residues long. The CDR3 reads CAWTTGLGYNSPLHF. In DNA form, the CDR3 reads TGTGCCTGGACCACAGGGCTCGGCTATAATTCACCCCTCCACTTT.

The chain links TRBV28 to TRBJ2-6; the D is unclear. CDR1 MDHEN and CDR2 SYDVKM come from the germline V gene. CDR3 size: 14 residues. Trimming shortened V by 7 bases and J by 2 bases, and 9 bases separated the two germline ends. DNA for the CDR3: TGTGCCAGCACAGGTGCGACTGGGGCCAACGTCCTGACTTTC. It specifies CASTGATGANVLTF.

The V call is TRBV12-5, the J call TRBJ2-3, with unresolved D. Between the trimmed V and J ends, which lost 3 bases and 2 bases, there was a span of 9 bases. Germline V gene sequence: CDR1 LGHNT, CDR2 FRNRAP. The CDR3 is 14 residues long. The CDR3 DNA sequence: TGTGCTAGTGGTTTCGGTGCCTCCACAGATACGCAGTATTTT. Protein product: CASGFGASTDTQYF.

The rearrangement joins TRBV3-1 (or the pseudogene TRBV3-2) to TRBJ1-2; D might be TRBD1 (6 bases). V was cut by 4 bases and J by 6 bases, with 18 bases left in between. CDR3 size: 15 residues. Germline V CDR1 and CDR2: LGHDT, YNNKEL (reference sequence). CDR3 DNA: TGTGCCAGCAGCCGCCTACAGGGTAAGGGCCATGGCTACACCTTC. The encoded protein is CASSRLQGKGHGYTF.

The chain links TRBV20-1 to TRBJ1-1, with a tentative D call TRBD1 (5 bases). The germline V gene encodes CDR1 DFQATT and CDR2 SNEGSKA (reference sequence). This CDR3 is 10 amino acids long. V was clipped by 5 bases and J by 8 bases, with 9 bases between them. CDR3 region: CSAPNREAFF. CDR3 in DNA: TGCAGTGCTCCTAACAGGGAAGCTTTCTTT.

The chain joins TRBV10-1 to TRBJ2-5, with D maybe TRBD2 (6 bases). The CDR3 has 12 residues. V was clipped by 0 bases and J by 13 bases, with 12 bases between them. Looked up from germline, CDR1 is WNHNN and CDR2 is SYGVQD (reference sequence). The CDR3 sequence: CASSESRSGRYF. The CDR3 DNA follows: TGCGCCAGCAGTGAGTCGCGTAGCGGCCGGTACTTC.